The rows below give T cell receptor beta chains drawn from one sample of a study of shared clonotypes between healthy human individuals. Produced via immunoSEQ multiplex PCR; TCRdb's table is partial and in-frame only. The sample carries fewer than 850,000 clones, about 96% recorded once. What was sequenced was naive CD8+ T cells sorted from blood. The receptors were sampled from a man aged 25 to 40 in good health. The CDR3 runs from the conserved cysteine through the conserved F or W.

CASSVGTMGYYEQYF TRBJ2-7 TRBV11-2
CASSLVHRLEQETQYF TRBJ2-5 TRBV7-8
CASSQRTGSSYNEQFF TRBJ2-1 TRBV14
CSVEGRGDYEQYF TRBJ2-7 TRBV29-1
CASSYSTGGTGELFF TRBJ2-2 TRBV6-5
CSVEVRGPGEQYF TRBJ2-7 TRBV29-1
CASSPRESSYNEQFF TRBJ2-1 TRBV4-1
CASSYGPGTYEQYF TRBJ2-7 TRBV5-6
CASSWAGGVGYEQYF TRBJ2-7 TRBV27
CASNPYPGQVYEQYF TRBJ2-7 TRBV5-1
CASSTGTLDTQYF TRBJ2-3 TRBV6-6
CSVWQGGEKLFF TRBJ1-4 TRBV29-1
CASRGGPGANVLTF TRBJ2-6 TRBV9
CASSDLGQGAKDTQYF TRBJ2-3 TRBV2
CASSFPTYNEQFF TRBJ2-1 TRBV5-1
CASSRQGATNEKLFF TRBJ1-4 TRBV4-1
CASSPPFDPYEQYF TRBJ2-7 TRBV7-9
CASSAGADEQFF TRBJ2-1 TRBV10-2
CASSVWTARISYNEQFF TRBJ2-1 TRBV6-1
CASHRDSAGELFF TRBJ2-2 TRBV6-5
CASSLVQSYEQYF TRBJ2-7 TRBV7-9
CASSPDPGSYNEQFF TRBJ2-1 TRBV28
CASSEGTGPGYTF TRBJ1-2 TRBV25-1
CATRDNSYEQYF TRBJ2-7 TRBV6-5
CASSPRTSGSTYEQYF TRBJ2-7 TRBV4-1
CASSFSPGTGEQFF TRBJ2-1 TRBV27
CASSLGQHYEQYF TRBJ2-7 TRBV7-2
CASSEDRVSSYEQYF TRBJ2-7 TRBV18
CASSLWGATEYEQYF TRBJ2-7 TRBV5-6
CASSLRNQPQHF TRBJ1-5 TRBV27
CASRELAGNNEQFF TRBJ2-1 TRBV27
CASSFGQIPGEQYF TRBJ2-7 TRBV5-4
CASSFAESGKLFF TRBJ1-4 TRBV5-1
CALARTSGSYEQYF TRBJ2-7 TRBV10-3
CASSLSGRSNEQFF TRBJ2-1 TRBV27
CASSSAGSGNTIYF TRBJ1-3 TRBV6-6
CSVEDRGGIAETQYF TRBJ2-5 TRBV29-1
CASSSGLADEQFF TRBJ2-1 TRBV27
CSAPGRAYEQFF TRBJ2-1 TRBV29-1
CASSLFLGDLKAFF TRBJ1-1 TRBV27
CASSHEGSLSVGYTF TRBJ1-2 TRBV5-4
CASRARNQPQHF TRBJ1-5 TRBV10-1